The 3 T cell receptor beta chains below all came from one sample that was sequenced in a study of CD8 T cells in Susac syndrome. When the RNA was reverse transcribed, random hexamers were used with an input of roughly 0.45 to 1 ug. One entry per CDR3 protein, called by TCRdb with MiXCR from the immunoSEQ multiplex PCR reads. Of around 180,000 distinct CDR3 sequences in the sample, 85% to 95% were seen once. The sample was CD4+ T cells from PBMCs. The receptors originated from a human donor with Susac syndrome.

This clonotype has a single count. The CDR3 region has the DNA TGCGCCAGCAGCTTGGTGGTCGCGCCGCAGTCCGAGCAGTACTTC. It is translated as CASSLVVAPQSEQYF. The chain has TRBV5-1 and TRBJ2-7, with unresolved D. Germline V CDR1 and CDR2: SGHRS, YFSETQ. The CDR3 runs 15 residues. Trimming pared 0 bases from V and 6 bases from J, leaving 16 bases between.

As DNA, the CDR3 is TGTGCCAGCAGCTTAGCACGGGGATTTGGCGAGCAGTACTTC. Translating it yields CASSLARGFGEQYF. V is TRBV7-9 and J is TRBJ2-7; perhaps TRBD2 as D (5 bases). Germline CDR1 SEHNR, CDR2 FQNEAQ (reference sequence). The V gene lost 0 bases and the J gene lost 6 bases, with 12 bases spanning the gap. This CDR3 is built from 14 residues.

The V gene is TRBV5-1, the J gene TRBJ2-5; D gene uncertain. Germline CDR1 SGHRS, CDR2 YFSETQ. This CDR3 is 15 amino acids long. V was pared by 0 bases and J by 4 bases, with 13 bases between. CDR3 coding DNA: TGCGCCAGCAGCTTGGGCCCGGCAGGCCCAGAGACCCAGTACTTC. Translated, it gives CASSLGPAGPETQYF.